This TCR beta chain was sequenced in a study of T cell responses to AZD1222 COVID-19 vaccine. Germline CDR1 and CDR2: SQVTM and ANQGSEA. The CDR3 is 11 residues long. V lost 1 base, J lost 4 bases, and 2 bases lay in between. Study outcomes and limitations: Only after the peak T cell response were repertoires sampled. At 160-218 and 743-854, vaccine-associated CD4 TCRs were dominant, and they spanned spike. AZD1222 recipients seropositive at baseline numbered only six or seven. Clonal diversity was possibly underestimated, and the donors were mostly white British, with more females.

Remarks on this clone: Its antigen is unknown.

The protocol was immunoSEQ multiplex PCR, while the TCRdb copy is restricted to in-frame clones and leaves out a portion. The sample holds around 160,000 clones, approximately 90% seen once. The chain uses TRBV29-1 and TRBJ2-1; D not certain. The TCR sequence derives from an adult in good health. The material was peripheral blood, obtained on day 0 of MenACWY control vaccination. CDR3 bases: TGCAGCGTTGAAGGGTACAATGAGCAGTTCTTC. Protein product: CSVEGYNEQFF.